The entry below describes one TCR beta chain. Original handling: Filtering differed since immunoSEQ provided only junctions, with no quality scores. Assay used: immunoSEQ multiplex PCR; TCRdb lists only in-frame clones, some missing. The V and J calls and the clone size are those of that table, but D and trimming were determined from the DNA. The sample records about 990,000 clones, approximately 80% being singletons. Germline values: CDR1 SNHLY, CDR2 FYNNEI. This CDR3 has 14 amino acids. Trimming cost V 2 bases and J 5 bases, with 11 bases left between them. The data are from a study of shared clonotypes between healthy human individuals. Looking at the study overall: Three plates were used per donor for CD4 naive, three for CD4 memory, two for CD8 naive and one for CD8 memory.

V and J are TRBV2 and TRBJ2-3, with unresolved D. The clonotype was recovered from a man aged 18 to 30 in good health. Some clones in this sample may be carry-over from other donors' samples. Sequenced: memory CD4+ T cells from PBMCs. The subset is: CD45RA-negative fraction. The CDR3, as DNA: TGTGCCAGCAGTGAACTATCCTCACAAGATACGCAGTATTTT. Protein product: CASSELSSQDTQYF. Based on the CDR3 plus reference TRBV2 and TRBJ2-3, the full variable domain is EPEVTQTPSHQVTQMGQEVILRCVPISNHLYFYWYRQILGQKVEFLVSFYNNEISEKSEIFDDQFSVERPDGSNFTLKIRSTKLEDSAMYFCASSELSSQDTQYFGPGTRLTVL.